The clone carrying this T cell receptor beta chain was recorded at least ten times. Antigen unknown. Germline CDR1 and CDR2: SGHAT and FQNNGV. The V gene end was trimmed by 5 bases and the J gene end by 7 bases; junction bases not matched to a gene: 13. This CDR3 is 15 amino acids long. CDR3-region Arm-PCR and iRepertoire HTBI primers produced the TCR beta libraries. TCRdb passed the multiplex PCR reads through MiXCR, listing each CDR3 protein once. The table lists over 500,000 distinct CDR3 sequences, 15% to 20% of them singletons, with around 12% in the top ten. The sample belongs to a study of regulatory T cells in long-lasting Graves disease. Findings and limits, study-wide: Persistent cases of Graves' showed reduced TCR diversity relative to newly diagnosed patients. There was favoring of TRBV28, TRBJ1-2 and TRBJ2-5 in persistent disease.

The time point denotes: newly diagnosed GD, antithyroid drugs for less than 3 months. Extracted PBMC RNA gave rise to the TCR library. These data also featured in a second study, about T cells in Graves' hyperthyroidism and ophthalmopathy.

This rearrangement joins TRBV11-2 to TRBJ2-5, with 7 positions matching TRBD2. This receptor was taken from a man aged 18 to 35 with Graves disease. Sequences were derived from peripheral blood mononuclear cells (PBMCs), sampled at new diagnosis, from a patient treated with antithyroid drugs. CDR3: CASSEPLVGGVTQYF. Here the CDR3 DNA reads TGTGCCAGCAGCGAGCCCTTGGTGGGGGGGGTGACCCAGTACTTC.